The T cell receptor beta chain described here comes from a study of control samples from healthy donors and cancer patients. Here immunoSEQ multiplex PCR was the method, and the copy in TCRdb shows in-frame clones only, minus some. Found here are about 69,000 clones, more than 75% of them singletons; the top ten hold around 2.8%. V lost 5 bases to trimming and J lost 0 bases, with 11 bases between them. Per the germline V gene, CDR1 is MNHEY and CDR2 is SMNVEV (reference sequence). This CDR3 has 15 amino acids. Input material: PBMCs. The clonotype originates from a woman in her forties or fifties with lung cancer. The chain carries TRBV27 and TRBJ1-3, with D maybe TRBD1 (5 bases). The CDR3 DNA reads as TGTGCCAGCAGTATGGGGCCCAGCTCTGGAAACACCATATATTTT. This sequence encodes CASSMGPSSGNTIYF.